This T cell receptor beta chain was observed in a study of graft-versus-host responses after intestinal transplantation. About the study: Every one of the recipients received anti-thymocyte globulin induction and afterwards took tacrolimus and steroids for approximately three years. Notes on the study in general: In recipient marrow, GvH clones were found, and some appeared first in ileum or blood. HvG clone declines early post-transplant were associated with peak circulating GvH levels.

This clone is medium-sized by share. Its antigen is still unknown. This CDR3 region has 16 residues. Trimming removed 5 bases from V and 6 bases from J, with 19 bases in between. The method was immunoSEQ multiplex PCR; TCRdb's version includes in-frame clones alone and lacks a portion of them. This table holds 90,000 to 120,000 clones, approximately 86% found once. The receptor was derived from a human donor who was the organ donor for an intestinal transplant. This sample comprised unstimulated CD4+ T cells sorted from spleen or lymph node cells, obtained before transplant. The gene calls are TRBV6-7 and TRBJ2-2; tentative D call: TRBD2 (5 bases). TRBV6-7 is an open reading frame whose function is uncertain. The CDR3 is CASSEWRKSSPGELFF. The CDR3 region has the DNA TGTGCCAGCAGTGAATGGAGGAAGAGTTCCCCCGGGGAGCTGTTTTTT.